A single sample gave rise to the 20 T cell receptor beta chains below, sequenced in a study of T-cell memory formation after mild COVID-19 (dated by TCRdb to the early 2020s). Library generation was performed with 5' RACE. The instrument given in TCRdb is Illumina NovaSeq 6000. Clones were called with MiXCR by TCRdb after fastp trimmed the public reads at Q25, and only in-frame beta chains were retained. Each record represents a unique CDR3 protein, reported with the most common genes and DNA among its rows. For this sample there are hundreds of thousands of distinct CDR3 sequences; around 21% appear just once. The ten largest make up approximately 12% of the sample. The sample was PBMCs or a T cell subset sorted from them (not recorded which). Every receptor here comes from an adult woman who had mild COVID-19 (a few samples of this study predate the infection). The sample titles of this study are shuffled in the database, so cell type and time point are left out; the donor was told from shared clones.

This clonotype was seen only a few times. The chain is built from TRBV29-1 and TRBJ1-5, with D maybe TRBD1 (5 bases). The V gene's germline CDR1 is SQVTM and CDR2 ANQGSEA. V was cut by 4 bases and J by 0 bases, with 10 bases left in between. This CDR3 is built from 14 residues. In nucleotides, the CDR3 is TGCAGCGTTGGGGCAGGGAATAGCAATCAGCCCCAGCATTTT. It yields the protein CSVGAGNSNQPQHF.

Ten or more counts support this clonotype. The V and J genes are TRBV27 and TRBJ2-3; D is ambiguous. The CDR3 has 14 amino acids. The ends were cut back, 7 bases at V and 0 bases at J, with 11 bases in the middle. CDR1 and CDR2 from the germline V gene are MNHEY and SMNVEV (reference sequence). This CDR3 is CASTPVGSTDTQYF. DNA for the CDR3: TGTGCCAGCACCCCAGTAGGGAGCACAGATACGCAGTATTTT.

This clonotype was found a few times. V and J are TRBV6-2 or TRBV6-3 and TRBJ2-7; maybe TRBD2 (6 bases). The V end lost 8 bases, the J end lost 3 bases, and 11 bases lay between the germline ends. This CDR3 has 12 amino acids. Germline CDR1 is MNHEY and CDR2 is SVGEGT. CDR3 in DNA: TGTGCCAGCGGGCAGGGAGGCTACGAGCAGTACTTC. Its protein is CASGQGGYEQYF.

V and J are TRBV20-1 and TRBJ2-7, with 7 bases identical to TRBD1. Losses at the gene ends were 5 bases for V and 0 bases for J; bases not matched to a gene: 10. The CDR3 length is 15 residues. CDR1 DFQATT and CDR2 SNEGSKA come from the germline V gene (reference sequence). CDR3 residues: CSAFKTGPFSYEQYF. In DNA, the CDR3 is TGCAGTGCTTTCAAGACAGGGCCTTTCTCCTACGAGCAGTACTTC.

The CDR3 sequence is CASSARTGINEQFF. CDR3 DNA: TGTGCCAGCAGCGCCCGGACAGGAATCAATGAGCAGTTCTTC. J is TRBJ2-1 and V is TRBV9, with 7 bases identical to TRBD1. The junction had 6 bases not matched to a gene; V was cut back by 3 bases and J by 6 bases. Germline V gene data show CDR1 as SGDLS and CDR2 as YYNGEE. The CDR3 is made up of 14 amino acids.

This sequence joins TRBV19 and TRBJ1-4; D is uncertain. V was trimmed by 3 bases and J by 5 bases, leaving 7 bases between them. The CDR3 loop spans 13 amino acids. Germline-derived CDR1 and CDR2 are LNHDA and SQIVND (reference sequence). The CDR3 DNA reads TGTGCCAGTAGTATCGTCCGGAATGAAAAACTGTTTTTT. This codes for CASSIVRNEKLFF.

This clonotype was seen only a few times. This chain connects TRBV12-3 or TRBV12-4 to TRBJ2-7; no reliable D call. Trimming took off 4 bases at V and 4 bases at J, with 8 bases between the two ends. The CDR3 covers 12 residues. In DNA form, the CDR3 reads TGTGCCAGCAGTTCCCATAGTTACGAGCAGTACTTC. Translated, it gives CASSSHSYEQYF.

The rearrangement uses TRBV10-3 and TRBJ2-1; D not certain. The CDR3 has 13 residues. The germline CDR1 and CDR2 sequences are ENHRY and SYGVKD. Trimming left V 2 bases short and J 5 bases short, with 7 bases between. Here the CDR3 reads CAISEVSNNEQFF. In nucleotides, the CDR3 is TGTGCCATCAGTGAGGTGTCGAACAATGAGCAGTTCTTC.

The chain couples TRBV11-1 to TRBJ2-2; D unclear. The CDR3 sequence is 12 residues long. Germline assignment: CDR1 SGHAT and CDR2 FQDESV (reference sequence). V shed 4 bases and J shed 6 bases, with 6 bases lying between them. The CDR3 nucleotides are TGTGCCAGCAGCTCGTGGTCCGGGGAGCTGTTTTTT. It yields the protein CASSSWSGELFF.

This clonotype turned up a few times. This chain's CDR3 is CASSLDLDNEQFF. The CDR3 region has the DNA TGTGCCAGCTCACTTGACCTGGACAATGAGCAGTTCTTC. V gene TRBV18 combines with J gene TRBJ2-1; D not resolved. Germline values: CDR1 KGHSH, CDR2 LQKENI. This CDR3 is 13 amino acids long. Trimming left V 4 bases short and J 5 bases short, with 9 bases between.

J is TRBJ1-1 and V is TRBV27; the D is unclear. The CDR3 is 15 amino acids. Deletions cut 5 bases from V and 4 bases from J, with 17 bases between. Germline V gene lookup returns CDR1 MNHEY and CDR2 SMNVEV (reference sequence). Here the CDR3 reads CASSPRYGGSTEAFF. CDR3 sequence (DNA): TGTGCCAGCAGTCCCCGGTACGGCGGCAGCACTGAAGCTTTCTTT.

In its sample, this clonotype was seen a few times. This rearrangement joins TRBV4-1 to TRBJ1-1; D remains ambiguous. The CDR3 has 15 amino acids. Trimming shortened V by 2 bases and J by 7 bases, and 17 bases separated the two germline ends. Germline CDR1 MGHRA, CDR2 YSYEKL. In nucleotides, the CDR3 is TGCGCCAGCAGCCAACCCACATCGGGTGGACGTGAAGCTTTCTTT. Encoded protein: CASSQPTSGGREAFF.

The chain recombines TRBV24-1 with TRBJ2-1, with 7 bases matching TRBD1. Germline V gene sequence: CDR1 KGHDR, CDR2 SFDVKD. V gave up 9 bases and J gave up 4 bases; unmatched junction bases: 2. CDR3 length: 12 residues. The CDR3 sequence is CATSGQYNEQFF. CDR3 DNA sequence: TGTGCCACCTCGGGACAGTACAATGAGCAGTTCTTC.

The V and J genes are TRBV6-2 or TRBV6-3 and TRBJ1-2, with D possibly matching TRBD1 (5 bases). The CDR3 loop spans 17 amino acids. Trimming left V 7 bases short and J 2 bases short, with 23 bases between. Germline loops: CDR1 MNHEY, CDR2 SVGEGT. The CDR3 DNA reads TGTGCCAGCACCCAGACAGTGGTGAAACCTCAGAACTATGGCTACACCTTC. Encoded protein: CASTQTVVKPQNYGYTF.

The chain carries TRBV28 and TRBJ2-1, with 8 bases fitting TRBD2. After removal of 2 bases from V and 6 bases from J, the junction contained 6 bases not matched to a gene. The germline V gene has CDR1 MDHEN and CDR2 SYDVKM. The CDR3 runs to 15 residues. The CDR3 region has the DNA TGTGCCAGCAGTTTAACGGGAGGGGTAGGCAATGAGCAGTTCTTC. Translation gives CASSLTGGVGNEQFF.

This clonotype occurred a few times. The chain carries TRBV25-1 and TRBJ2-5, with 8 bases fitting TRBD2. CDR1 is MGHDK, CDR2 SYGVNS, per germline. The CDR3 loop spans 13 amino acids. J gave up 3 bases and V 8 bases, and 5 bases lay outside the gene matches. CDR3 sequence: CASASGGKETQYF. The CDR3 coding sequence is TGTGCCAGCGCCTCGGGGGGGAAAGAGACCCAGTACTTC.

In this sample, this clonotype turned up a few times. The chain carries TRBV7-3 and TRBJ2-2; D is perhaps TRBD2 (6 bases). Germline V gene data show CDR1 as SGHTA and CDR2 as FQGTGA. V was clipped by 5 bases and J by 5 bases, with 12 bases between them. CDR3 length equals 14 residues. The CDR3 reads CASSPGGPTGELFF. CDR3 DNA: TGTGCCAGCAGCCCCGGGGGACCAACCGGGGAGCTGTTTTTT. Full variable domain (remainder filled in from reference TRBV7-3 and TRBJ2-2): GAGVSQTPSNKVTEKGKYVELRCDPISGHTALYWYRQSLGQGPEFLIYFQGTGAADDSGLPNDRFFAVRPEGSVSTLKIQRTERGDSAVYLCASSPGGPTGELFFGEGSRLTVL.

The gene calls are TRBV12-3 or TRBV12-4 and TRBJ2-7, with D unresolved. Near its end, the DNA agrees better with TRBJ2-1, so the J call may be wrong. The CDR3 has 16 residues. The CDR3 DNA follows: TGTGCCAGCAGTTTGTTGGCCGGAACTTACAAGTACGAGCAGTTCTTC. This sequence encodes CASSLLAGTYKYEQFF.

This chain connects TRBV7-3 to TRBJ2-1; TRBD2 agrees at 11 bases. Germline V lookup: CDR1 SGHTA, CDR2 FQGTGA. The CDR3 spans 15 residues. V shed 0 bases, J shed 7 bases, and the junction held 2 bases outside the gene matches. The DNA of the CDR3 is TGTGCCAGCAGCTTAACGACTAGCGGGGTAAATGAGCAGTTCTTC. Translation gives CASSLTTSGVNEQFF. The full variable domain, its missing parts supplied by reference TRBV7-3 and TRBJ2-1, is GAGVSQTPSNKVTEKGKYVELRCDPISGHTALYWYRQSLGQGPEFLIYFQGTGAADDSGLPNDRFFAVRPEGSVSTLKIQRTERGDSAVYLCASSLTTSGVNEQFFGPGTRLTVL.

In its sample, this clonotype was seen a few times. V is TRBV20-1 and J is TRBJ2-5; D remains unclear. The CDR3 loop spans 11 amino acids. V was clipped by 3 bases and J by 0 bases, with 2 bases between them. The germline V gene has CDR1 DFQATT and CDR2 SNEGSKA (reference sequence). The CDR3 sequence is CSASYQETQYF. CDR3 DNA: TGCAGTGCTAGTTACCAAGAGACCCAGTACTTC.